What follows are 10 T cell receptor beta chains derived from one specimen sequenced in a study of PD-L1 blockade in urothelial cancer (dated by TCRdb to the late 2010s). The library was produced with the immunoSEQ multiplex PCR assay. The table was pulled from immuneACCESS by TCRdb, which kept in-frame rearrangements only. Such tables lose some clones; where checked, under half of the loss comes from unresolved V genes, and the rest has no known cause. In all, the sample holds tens of thousands of clones, and 80% to 85% of those were seen once. The top ten clones comprise 4% to 6% of the sample. The sample was PBMCs, taken around atezolizumab (anti-PD-L1) treatment. Receptor source: a man between 65 and 79 years old with urothelial cancer.

The chain couples TRBV18 to TRBJ1-2, with D possibly TRBD1 on 5 matching bases. The CDR3 loop spans 15 amino acids. Trimming shortened V by 2 bases and J by 0 bases, and 10 bases separated the two germline ends. CDR1 KGHSH and CDR2 LQKENI come from the germline V gene. This chain's CDR3 is CASSPGRDSNYGYTF. As DNA, the CDR3 is TGTGCCAGCTCACCAGGTCGGGACTCTAACTATGGCTACACCTTC.

This clone was seen only a few times. The chain has TRBV27 and TRBJ1-2; a weak D match, TRBD1 (6 bases). V lost 3 bases and J lost 7, with 12 bases in between. The CDR3 runs to 13 residues. The germline CDR1 and CDR2 sequences are MNHEY and SMNVEV (reference sequence). DNA for the CDR3: TGTGCCAGCAGTTTCAGTGTCAGGGGTGGCTACACCTTC. Protein product: CASSFSVRGGYTF.

The gene calls are TRBV27 and TRBJ2-7; TRBD1 is a possible D gene (6 bases). CDR3 length equals 13 residues. The germline V gene has CDR1 MNHEY and CDR2 SMNVEV (reference sequence). V was pared by 5 bases and J by 4 bases, with 12 bases between. The CDR3 here is CASSPRTDYEQYF. CDR3 nucleotide sequence: TGTGCCAGCAGTCCCCGGACAGATTACGAGCAGTACTTC.

This chain uses TRBV4-1 with TRBJ2-3, with 13 bases matching TRBD2. This CDR3 region has 18 residues. The V gene end was trimmed by 7 bases and the J gene end by 1 base; junction bases not matched to a gene: 11. Germline V gene data show CDR1 as MGHRA and CDR2 as YSYEKL. The CDR3 loop is CASKRNLGLAGGTDTQYF. The CDR3 DNA sequence: TGCGCCAGCAAACGGAACCTAGGACTAGCGGGAGGCACAGATACGCAGTATTTT.

In its sample, this clone was seen once. The V gene is TRBV6-5, the J gene TRBJ2-7; the match to TRBD1 covers 10 bases. This CDR3 region has 14 residues. Germline CDR1 and CDR2: MNHEY and SVGAGI. Unmatched junction bases numbered 4, after V lost 5 bases and J lost 3 bases. CDR3: CASSPGQGGYEQYF. The CDR3 coding sequence is TGTGCCAGCAGTCCCGGACAGGGGGGCTACGAGCAGTACTTC.

V is TRBV19 and J is TRBJ2-1; TRBD2 might be the D (7 bases). CDR1 and CDR2 (germline): LNHDA, SQIVND (reference sequence). The ends were cut back, 5 bases at V and 4 bases at J, with 21 bases in the middle. This CDR3 is 17 amino acids long. CDR3 DNA: TGTGCCAGTAGTCCCGGCGGGGGCGGGAGAGGTTACAATGAGCAGTTCTTC. Translation gives CASSPGGGGRGYNEQFF.

V usage is TRBV15 and J usage is TRBJ2-7; D might be TRBD1 (5 bases). CDR3 length: 15 residues. Germline V gives CDR1 LNHNV, CDR2 YYDKDF (reference sequence). The germline V and J ends were trimmed by 0 bases and 5 bases, with 14 bases remaining between them. CDR3 nucleotide sequence: TGTGCCACCAGCAGAGACCGGGCAGGGAACCACGAGCAGTACTTC. As protein: CATSRDRAGNHEQYF.

V is TRBV6-5 and J is TRBJ2-3, with TRBD2 matching over 9 bases. The CDR3 has 13 residues. Germline values: CDR1 MNHEY, CDR2 SVGAGI. Trimming cost V 6 bases and J 6 bases; bases outside gene matches: 4. The CDR3 sequence: CASRDSGSDTQYF. CDR3 in DNA: TGTGCCAGCAGGGATAGCGGGAGTGATACGCAGTATTTT.

The chain couples TRBV2 to TRBJ2-3; TRBD2 matches 9 bases. Germline V gene lookup returns CDR1 SNHLY and CDR2 FYNNEI. Trimming at V came to 6 bases and at J to 2 bases, leaving 3 bases not matched to a gene. The CDR3 totals 14 residues. The CDR3 region is CASRREGTTDTQYF. CDR3 DNA: TGTGCCAGCAGGCGGGAGGGGACCACAGATACGCAGTATTTT.

The table lists this clone with a count of one. V gene TRBV7-8 combines with J gene TRBJ2-3; 7 bases are a match to TRBD2. The germline V gene encodes CDR1 SGHVS and CDR2 FQNEAQ. The CDR3 has 15 residues. With 1 base clipped from V and 8 bases from J, the junction kept 9 bases outside the gene matches. For the CDR3, the DNA is TGTGCCAGCAGCTTAGTGGTGGCTAGCGGAGTTACGCAGTATTTT. The encoded protein is CASSLVVASGVTQYF.